Sequencing of this T cell receptor (beta chain) was carried out in a study of PD-1 blockade in mismatch repair-deficient tumors. At the level of the study: Enrolled about 2012-2017, patients had progressing, pretreated mismatch repair-deficient cancers of approximately 13 types. The study's findings and limits: Rapid post-treatment expansion, then contraction, generally preceding radiologic response, marked tumor-resident clones.

The table came from immunoSEQ multiplex PCR; TCRdb's copy has only in-frame clones and leaves some out. The data contain roughly 49,000 clones, around 77% of them singletons. Every patient had mismatch repair deficiency by PCR or immunohistochemistry. TCRs were sequenced from a few patients responding to pembrolizumab. This clone was counted a few times. Its antigen is not identified. Specimen: PBMCs, collected before pembrolizumab treatment. This sequence was found in an adult with mismatch repair-deficient cancer.

CDR3 sequence: CASSPRGPYEQFF. The DNA of the CDR3 is TGTGCCAGCAGCCCCCGAGGACCCTATGAGCAGTTCTTC. The gene calls are TRBV7-9 and TRBJ2-1; no clear D gene. CDR1 is SEHNR, CDR2 FQNEAQ, per germline (reference sequence). The CDR3 totals 13 residues. The V end lost 5 bases, the J end lost 8 bases, and 13 bases lay between the germline ends.